The 4 T cell receptor beta chains below come from one sample, sequenced in a study of T cell changes during pregnancy in multiple sclerosis. Generated by immunoSEQ multiplex PCR, the TCRdb table keeps only in-frame clones and is missing some. This table holds 25,000 to 35,000 clones, 85% to 90% found once. This sample comprised CD8+ T cells from peripheral blood mononuclear cells, obtained in the second trimester of pregnancy. These receptor sequences come from a female donor with multiple sclerosis, enrolled in a pregnancy study.

The J gene is TRBJ1-6, the V gene TRBV30, with D unresolved. The germline gives CDR1 GTSNPN, CDR2 SVGIG (reference sequence). V was shortened by 2 bases and J by 9 bases, with 11 bases between the two germline ends. CDR3 length: 13 amino acids. This CDR3 is CAWSPLGGSPLHF. Here the CDR3 DNA reads TGTGCCTGGAGTCCCCTCGGCGGTTCACCCCTCCACTTT.

The V and J genes are TRBV4-1 and TRBJ1-6, with a possible D match to TRBD1 (5 bases). V was cut by 4 bases and J by 9 bases, with 10 bases left in between. CDR1 MGHRA and CDR2 YSYEKL come from the germline V gene. This CDR3 contains 13 residues. The CDR3 DNA is TGCGCCAGCAGCCTAGGGGCCGGTTCACCCCTCCACTTT. As protein: CASSLGAGSPLHF.

The chain has TRBV19 and TRBJ2-2; D possibly corresponds to TRBD1 (5 bases). Trimming took off 5 bases at V and 0 bases at J, with 10 bases between the two ends. Germline values: CDR1 LNHDA, CDR2 SQIVND (reference sequence). The CDR3 runs 15 residues. CDR3 loop: CASSLTAANTGELFF. The CDR3 coding sequence is TGTGCCAGTAGTCTGACAGCCGCGAACACCGGGGAGCTGTTTTTT.

The chain carries TRBV5-1 and TRBJ1-1; D remains unclear. V gave up 4 bases and J gave up 2 bases, with 9 bases separating them. Germline values: CDR1 SGHRS, CDR2 YFSETQ. The CDR3 is 13 amino acids. The CDR3 spells CASSIGVNTEAFF. DNA of the CDR3: TGCGCCAGCAGCATCGGAGTCAACACTGAAGCTTTCTTT.